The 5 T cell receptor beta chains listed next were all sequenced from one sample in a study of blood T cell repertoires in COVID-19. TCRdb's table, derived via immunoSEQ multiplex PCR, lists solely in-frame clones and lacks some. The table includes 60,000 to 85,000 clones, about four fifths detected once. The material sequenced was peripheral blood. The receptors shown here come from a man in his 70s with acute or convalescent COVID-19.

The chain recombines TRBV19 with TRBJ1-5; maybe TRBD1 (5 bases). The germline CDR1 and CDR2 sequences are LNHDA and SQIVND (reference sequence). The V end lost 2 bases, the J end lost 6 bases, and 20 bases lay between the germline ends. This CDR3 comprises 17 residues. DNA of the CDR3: TGTGCCAGTAGTATAAGGGTCGGGAGGGGAAGCGGTCAGCCCCAGCATTTT. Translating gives CASSIRVGRGSGQPQHF.

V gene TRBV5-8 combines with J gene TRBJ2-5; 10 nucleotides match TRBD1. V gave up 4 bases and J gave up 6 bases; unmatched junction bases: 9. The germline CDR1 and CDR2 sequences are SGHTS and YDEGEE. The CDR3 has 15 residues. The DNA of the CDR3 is TGTGCCAGCAGCGGAACCGGGACAGGGGTAAAGACCCAGTACTTC. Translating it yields CASSGTGTGVKTQYF.

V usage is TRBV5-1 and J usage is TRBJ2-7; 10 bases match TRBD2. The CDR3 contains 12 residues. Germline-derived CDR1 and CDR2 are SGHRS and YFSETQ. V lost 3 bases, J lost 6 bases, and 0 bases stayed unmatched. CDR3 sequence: CASSSSGGEQYF. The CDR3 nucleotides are TGCGCCAGCAGCTCTAGCGGGGGCGAGCAGTACTTC.

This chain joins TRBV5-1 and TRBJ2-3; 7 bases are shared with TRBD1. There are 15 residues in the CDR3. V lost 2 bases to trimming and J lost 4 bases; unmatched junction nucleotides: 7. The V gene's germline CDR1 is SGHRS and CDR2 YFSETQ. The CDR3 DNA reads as TGCGCCAGCAGCTTCCGACAGGGCACCCCAGATACGCAGTATTTT. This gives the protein CASSFRQGTPDTQYF.

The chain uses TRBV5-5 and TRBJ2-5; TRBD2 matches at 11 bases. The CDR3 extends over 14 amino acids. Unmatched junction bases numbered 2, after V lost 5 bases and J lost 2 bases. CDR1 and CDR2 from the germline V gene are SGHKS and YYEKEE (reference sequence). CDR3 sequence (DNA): TGTGCCAGCAGACTAGCGGGAGCTCAAGAGACCCAGTACTTC. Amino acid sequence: CASRLAGAQETQYF.